These 2 T cell receptor beta chains originate from one sample sequenced in a study of T cell responses to AZD1222 COVID-19 vaccine. Assay: immunoSEQ multiplex PCR; the TCRdb copy retains only in-frame clones and omits some. Found here are about 47,000 clones, roughly 78% of them singletons; the top ten hold approximately 21%. Sequenced material: peripheral blood, taken 28 days after the second dose of the MenACWY control vaccine. These receptor sequences come from an adult who received the MenACWY meningococcal vaccine as a control.

V is TRBV5-6 and J is TRBJ1-6; D unresolved. The CDR3 extends over 13 amino acids. Trimming shortened V by 2 bases and J by 13 bases, and 13 bases separated the two germline ends. The germline V gene has CDR1 SGHDT and CDR2 YYEEEE. Here the CDR3 reads CASSFFPGSPLHF. For the CDR3, the DNA is TGTGCCAGCAGCTTCTTCCCGGGCTCGCCCCTCCACTTT.

V and J are TRBV12-3 or TRBV12-4 and TRBJ2-1; D uncertain. This CDR3 is 11 amino acids long. V was pared by 6 bases and J by 8 bases, with 8 bases between. The CDR3 DNA reads as TGTGCCAGCAGAACAATCCATGAGCAGTTCTTC. Its protein is CASRTIHEQFF.